The rows below give T cell receptor beta chains drawn from one sample of a study of OX40 agonist ivuxolimab in advanced cancers. The repertoire was sequenced with immunoSEQ multiplex PCR; TCRdb's copy has only in-frame clones and lacks some. Among about 61,000 clones listed, 83% were seen once. The sample consisted of CD4+ or CD8+ T cells sorted from blood, taken in a trial of the OX40 agonist ivuxolimab. The receptors stem from an adult with an advanced solid tumor such as melanoma, head and neck, liver or kidney cancer. Each CDR3 is given with its conserved first and last residue. Fields, in order: J gene, V gene, D gene, clone size, CDR3 protein, CDR3 DNA. A D gene is named only where the DNA matches it firmly. Only some rows state a clone size, as once, few, many or a class for expanded clones.

j_gene: TRBJ1-5; v_gene: TRBV6-5; d_gene: .; abundance: once; CDR3aa: CASSHRAGNQPQHF; CDR3nt: TGTGCCAGCAGTCACAGGGCGGGCAATCAGCCCCAGCATTTT
j_gene: TRBJ2-5; v_gene: TRBV2; d_gene: TRBD1; abundance: .; CDR3aa: CASRETGMETQYF; CDR3nt: TGTGCCAGCAGGGAGACAGGGATGGAGACCCAGTACTTC
j_gene: TRBJ1-5; v_gene: TRBV6-5; d_gene: .; abundance: .; CDR3aa: CASSLQRGQPQHF; CDR3nt: TGTGCCAGCAGCCTTCAGAGGGGGCAGCCCCAGCATTTT
j_gene: TRBJ2-3; v_gene: TRBV11-3; d_gene: TRBD1; abundance: .; CDR3aa: CASTPRQGASTDTQYF; CDR3nt: TGTGCCAGCACCCCAAGACAGGGCGCTAGCACAGATACGCAGTATTTT
j_gene: TRBJ1-1; v_gene: TRBV6-1; d_gene: .; abundance: .; CDR3aa: CASRGAEAFF; CDR3nt: TGTGCCAGCAGGGGGGCTGAAGCTTTCTTT
j_gene: TRBJ1-1; v_gene: TRBV7-9; d_gene: .; abundance: few; CDR3aa: CASTLWGAGDTEAFF; CDR3nt: TGTGCCAGCACCCTGTGGGGGGCCGGGGACACTGAAGCTTTCTTT
j_gene: TRBJ2-7; v_gene: TRBV6-5; d_gene: TRBD1; abundance: once; CDR3aa: CASSNPGQAYEQYF; CDR3nt: TGTGCCAGCAGTAATCCGGGACAGGCCTACGAGCAGTACTTC
j_gene: TRBJ1-2; v_gene: TRBV28; d_gene: TRBD1; abundance: .; CDR3aa: CASSLGQGNYGYTF; CDR3nt: TGTGCCAGCAGTCTGGGACAGGGGAACTATGGCTACACCTTC
j_gene: TRBJ2-5; v_gene: TRBV11-2; d_gene: .; abundance: .; CDR3aa: CASNNLQVSETQYF; CDR3nt: TGTGCCAGCAACAACCTTCAGGTGTCGGAGACCCAGTACTTC
j_gene: TRBJ2-3; v_gene: TRBV7-8; d_gene: TRBD1; abundance: .; CDR3aa: CASSSFGTGGLYTQYF; CDR3nt: TGTGCCAGCAGCTCCTTCGGGACAGGGGGCCTATATACGCAGTATTTT
j_gene: TRBJ2-7; v_gene: TRBV18; d_gene: TRBD1; abundance: .; CDR3aa: CASSPRRGQGQHLEYF; CDR3nt: TGTGCCAGCTCACCACGGAGAGGACAGGGACAGCACTTAGAGTACTTC
j_gene: TRBJ2-5; v_gene: TRBV18; d_gene: .; abundance: few; CDR3aa: CASSPSLTSETQYF; CDR3nt: TGTGCCAGCTCACCAAGCCTCACGTCAGAGACCCAGTACTTC
j_gene: TRBJ2-1; v_gene: TRBV6-6; d_gene: TRBD2; abundance: .; CDR3aa: CASSPGLAGIYNEQFF; CDR3nt: TGTGCCAGCAGCCCCGGACTAGCGGGGATTTACAATGAGCAGTTCTTC
j_gene: TRBJ2-3; v_gene: TRBV30; d_gene: .; abundance: once; CDR3aa: CAWSVLETSTQYF; CDR3nt: TGTGCCTGGAGTGTACTGGAGACTTCGACGCAGTATTTT
j_gene: TRBJ2-1; v_gene: TRBV7-6; d_gene: .; abundance: .; CDR3aa: CASSSYETNEQFF; CDR3nt: TGTGCCAGCAGCTCATACGAAACCAATGAGCAGTTCTTC
j_gene: TRBJ2-5; v_gene: TRBV5-1; d_gene: .; abundance: .; CDR3aa: CASSSRVGGQETQYF; CDR3nt: TGCGCCAGCAGCTCGAGGGTGGGGGGTCAAGAGACCCAGTACTTC
j_gene: TRBJ1-1; v_gene: TRBV7-8; d_gene: .; abundance: few; CDR3aa: CASSLRQLENTEAFF; CDR3nt: TGTGCCAGCAGCCTACGACAGCTTGAGAACACTGAAGCTTTCTTT
j_gene: TRBJ2-2; v_gene: TRBV30; d_gene: .; abundance: few; CDR3aa: CAYDWTANTGELFF; CDR3nt: TGTGCCTATGATTGGACAGCGAACACCGGGGAGCTGTTTTTT
j_gene: TRBJ1-1; v_gene: TRBV7-9; d_gene: .; abundance: few; CDR3aa: CASSLGNRLSTEAFF; CDR3nt: TGTGCCAGCAGCTTAGGGAACAGGCTCTCCACTGAAGCTTTCTTT
j_gene: TRBJ2-5; v_gene: TRBV7-2; d_gene: TRBD2; abundance: once; CDR3aa: CASRISGDQETQYF; CDR3nt: TGTGCCAGCAGGATTAGCGGGGATCAAGAGACCCAGTACTTC
j_gene: TRBJ2-2; v_gene: TRBV10-3; d_gene: .; abundance: .; CDR3aa: CAISDSDRNTGELFF; CDR3nt: TGTGCCATCAGTGATTCGGACAGAAACACCGGGGAGCTGTTTTTT
j_gene: TRBJ2-1; v_gene: TRBV4-2; d_gene: TRBD1; abundance: .; CDR3aa: CASSPRTGWNEQFF; CDR3nt: TGTGCCAGCAGCCCCCGGACAGGGTGGAATGAGCAGTTCTTC
j_gene: TRBJ2-7; v_gene: TRBV27; d_gene: TRBD1; abundance: .; CDR3aa: CASSHPDRGEQYF; CDR3nt: TGTGCCAGCAGTCATCCCGACAGGGGCGAGCAGTACTTC
j_gene: TRBJ2-1; v_gene: TRBV7-2; d_gene: TRBD2; abundance: .; CDR3aa: CASSLAGGGDYNEQFF; CDR3nt: TGTGCCAGCAGCTTAGCTGGCGGGGGTGATTACAATGAGCAGTTCTTC
j_gene: TRBJ1-3; v_gene: TRBV6-6; d_gene: TRBD1; abundance: .; CDR3aa: CASSPSGQGANTIYF; CDR3nt: TGTGCCAGCAGTCCCTCGGGACAGGGGGCAAACACCATATATTTT
j_gene: TRBJ1-3; v_gene: TRBV28; d_gene: .; abundance: .; CDR3aa: CASSLRGAGGNTIYF; CDR3nt: TGTGCCAGCAGTTTGCGTGGGGCTGGGGGAAACACCATATATTTT
j_gene: TRBJ2-3; v_gene: TRBV6-6; d_gene: .; abundance: .; CDR3aa: CASSYRRGSTDTQYF; CDR3nt: TGTGCCAGCAGTTACCGGCGGGGTAGCACAGATACGCAGTATTTT
j_gene: TRBJ1-5; v_gene: TRBV7-3; d_gene: TRBD1; abundance: .; CDR3aa: CASSLNRGLNQPQHF; CDR3nt: TGTGCCAGCAGCTTAAATAGGGGGCTCAATCAGCCCCAGCATTTT
j_gene: TRBJ2-1; v_gene: TRBV28; d_gene: .; abundance: .; CDR3aa: CASSLGEDYEQFF; CDR3nt: TGTGCCAGCAGTTTGGGGGAGGACTATGAGCAGTTCTTC
j_gene: TRBJ1-1; v_gene: TRBV28; d_gene: TRBD1; abundance: .; CDR3aa: CASREQGGHTEAFF; CDR3nt: TGTGCCAGCAGAGAGCAGGGGGGCCACACTGAAGCTTTCTTT
j_gene: TRBJ1-4; v_gene: TRBV30; d_gene: .; abundance: .; CDR3aa: CAWSPGVGSNEKLFF; CDR3nt: TGTGCCTGGAGTCCGGGGGTAGGGTCTAATGAAAAACTGTTTTTT
j_gene: TRBJ2-5; v_gene: TRBV18; d_gene: TRBD2; abundance: .; CDR3aa: CASSPPWSSGGETQYF; CDR3nt: TGTGCCAGCTCACCACCGTGGTCTAGCGGCGGAGAGACCCAGTACTTC
j_gene: TRBJ2-6; v_gene: TRBV29-1; d_gene: .; abundance: .; CDR3aa: CSVGRESGANVLTF; CDR3nt: TGCAGCGTTGGAAGGGAGTCTGGGGCCAACGTCCTGACTTTC
j_gene: TRBJ2-7; v_gene: TRBV11-2; d_gene: .; abundance: .; CDR3aa: CASSSSSYEQYF; CDR3nt: TGTGCCAGCAGCTCAAGCTCCTACGAGCAGTACTTC
j_gene: TRBJ2-2; v_gene: TRBV9; d_gene: .; abundance: .; CDR3aa: CASTALNTGELFF; CDR3nt: TGTGCCAGCACGGCTCTGAACACCGGGGAGCTGTTTTTT
j_gene: TRBJ2-4; v_gene: TRBV11-1; d_gene: TRBD2; abundance: .; CDR3aa: CASSPSGGDIQYF; CDR3nt: TGTGCCAGCAGTCCTAGCGGGGGAGACATTCAGTACTTC
j_gene: TRBJ2-1; v_gene: TRBV30; d_gene: TRBD2; abundance: .; CDR3aa: CAWSVDGGANEQFF; CDR3nt: TGTGCCTGGAGTGTTGACGGGGGGGCCAATGAGCAGTTCTTC
j_gene: TRBJ1-5; v_gene: TRBV5-5; d_gene: .; abundance: once; CDR3aa: CASSLRWGSDQPQHF; CDR3nt: TGTGCCAGCAGCTTGCGTTGGGGGTCCGATCAGCCCCAGCATTTT
j_gene: TRBJ2-5; v_gene: TRBV7-3; d_gene: .; abundance: .; CDR3aa: CASSLNGGPETQYF; CDR3nt: TGTGCCAGCAGCTTAAACGGGGGGCCTGAGACCCAGTACTTC
j_gene: TRBJ2-3; v_gene: TRBV4-1; d_gene: .; abundance: .; CDR3aa: CASSPLSGSTDTQYF; CDR3nt: TGCGCCAGCAGCCCCCTTAGCGGTAGCACAGATACGCAGTATTTT
j_gene: TRBJ2-5; v_gene: TRBV2; d_gene: .; abundance: .; CDR3aa: CASSEGQEYETQYF; CDR3nt: TGTGCCAGCAGTGAGGGTCAGGAATATGAGACCCAGTACTTC
j_gene: TRBJ2-5; v_gene: TRBV11-2; d_gene: .; abundance: .; CDR3aa: CASSLVAGTNQETQYF; CDR3nt: TGTGCCAGCAGCTTAGTGGCAGGGACCAACCAAGAGACCCAGTACTTC
j_gene: TRBJ1-4; v_gene: TRBV6-1; d_gene: TRBD1; abundance: .; CDR3aa: CASSGGRGPGDMVKLFF; CDR3nt: TGTGCCAGCAGTGGGGGGAGGGGGCCGGGGGATATGGTAAAACTGTTTTTT
j_gene: TRBJ2-5; v_gene: TRBV7-8; d_gene: .; abundance: .; CDR3aa: CASGKRETEQETQYF; CDR3nt: TGTGCCAGCGGAAAACGAGAGACCGAACAAGAGACCCAGTACTTC
j_gene: TRBJ2-3; v_gene: TRBV10-3; d_gene: .; abundance: once; CDR3aa: CAISGEADTQYF; CDR3nt: TGTGCCATCTCGGGGGAGGCAGATACGCAGTATTTT
j_gene: TRBJ2-7; v_gene: TRBV5-1; d_gene: .; abundance: .; CDR3aa: CASSFVGDEQYF; CDR3nt: TGCGCCAGCAGCTTTGTGGGGGACGAGCAGTACTTC
j_gene: TRBJ1-6; v_gene: TRBV25-1; d_gene: .; abundance: .; CDR3aa: CASTAWGAVSPLHF; CDR3nt: TGTGCCAGCACGGCGTGGGGGGCTGTTTCACCCCTCCACTTT
j_gene: TRBJ1-3; v_gene: TRBV18; d_gene: .; abundance: .; CDR3aa: CASSPNPPANSGNTIYF; CDR3nt: TGTGCCAGCTCACCAAATCCCCCGGCGAACTCTGGAAACACCATATATTTT
j_gene: TRBJ2-3; v_gene: TRBV11-3; d_gene: .; abundance: .; CDR3aa: CASSSGQTDTQYF; CDR3nt: TGTGCCAGCAGCTCGGGTCAAACAGATACGCAGTATTTT
j_gene: TRBJ1-5; v_gene: TRBV4-2; d_gene: .; abundance: once; CDR3aa: CASSQRRGEVSQPQHF; CDR3nt: TGTGCCAGCAGCCAGAGGAGGGGGGAGGTGAGTCAGCCCCAGCATTTT
j_gene: TRBJ1-5; v_gene: TRBV19; d_gene: TRBD1; abundance: .; CDR3aa: CASILEQGVGPQHF; CDR3nt: TGTGCCAGTATCCTCGAACAGGGGGTCGGTCCCCAGCATTTT
j_gene: TRBJ2-1; v_gene: TRBV5-4; d_gene: TRBD2; abundance: .; CDR3aa: CASSAGLAGDNEQFF; CDR3nt: TGTGCCAGCAGCGCGGGACTAGCGGGGGACAATGAGCAGTTCTTC
j_gene: TRBJ2-7; v_gene: TRBV6-5; d_gene: .; abundance: few; CDR3aa: CASSKRGEGVNEQYF; CDR3nt: TGTGCCAGCTCCAAGCGAGGGGAGGGGGTCAACGAGCAGTACTTC
j_gene: TRBJ2-1; v_gene: TRBV6-1; d_gene: TRBD2; abundance: .; CDR3aa: CASKRGRDNEQFF; CDR3nt: TGTGCCAGTAAGCGGGGGAGGGACAATGAGCAGTTCTTC